This T cell receptor delta chain was captured by sequencing in a study of gamma-delta T cells after stem cell transplantation. TCRdb re-called the RT-PCR reads using CATT. The sample lists roughly 2,700 delta-chain clones, approximately 4% seen once, with 13% to 15% in the top ten. In germline, CDR1 is GEAIGNYY, CDR2 EKD. The CDR3 length is 16 residues. Regarding this clone: The junction does not match germline at one end; this may be a read error.

The receptor was derived from a human donor. It is not recorded whose cells these are; they may come from a transplant donor. What was sequenced was gamma-delta T cells. The chain uses TRDV2 and TRDJ1; 9 nucleotides agree with TRDD3. The CDR3 region has the DNA TGTGCCTGTGGCACCCTACTGGGGGAAAACACCGATAAACTCATCTTT. This gives the protein CACGTLLGENTDKLIF.